A selection of T cell receptor beta chains follows, all from one sample in a study of type 1 and type 2 diabetes patients. TCRdb re-called the multiplex PCR reads through MiXCR, storing one row per CDR3 protein. The data contain more than 250,000 distinct CDR3 sequences, around 47% of them singletons. Sequenced: peripheral blood mononuclear cells (PBMCs). These receptors came from a man aged 18 to 29 with type 2 diabetes. Both conserved end residues are part of each CDR3. D genes are given only for firm matches. Clone size, where shown, is once, few, many, or a class for clones that have expanded.

CDR3 length,J gene,D gene,clone size,V gene,CDR3 DNA,CDR3 protein
12,TRBJ2-7,NA,NA,TRBV30,TGTGCCTGGAGCTTACGATCGCCCGAGCAGTACTTC,CAWSLRSPEQYF
12,TRBJ1-2,NA,NA,TRBV29-1,TGCAGCGTTGGAGCCCTAAACAGTGGCTACACCTTC,CSVGALNSGYTF
14,TRBJ2-7,TRBD1,many,TRBV20-1,TGCAGTGCTAGAGAACAGGGGTCCTACTACGAGCAGTACTTC,CSAREQGSYYEQYF
15,TRBJ2-2,NA,few,TRBV4-2,TGTGCCAGCAGCCAAGAGGTACAGACCACCGGGGAGCTGTTTTTT,CASSQEVQTTGELFF
13,TRBJ2-7,NA,few,TRBV5-1,TGCGCCAGCGGGGTCGACGGGAGCTACGAGCAGTACTTC,CASGVDGSYEQYF
13,TRBJ2-2,NA,many,TRBV25-1,TGTGCCAGCAGTGATTCAGCTCCCGGGGAGCTGTTTTTT,CASSDSAPGELFF
13,TRBJ2-7,NA,few,TRBV20-1,TGCAGTGCTATAAGGCGCCAATTATACGAGCAGTACTTC,CSAIRRQLYEQYF
13,TRBJ1-1,NA,NA,TRBV7-9,TGTGCCAGCGAGGGTATAGGGAGCACTGAAGCTTTCTTT,CASEGIGSTEAFF
14,TRBJ2-1,TRBD1,many,TRBV7-3,TGTGCCAGCAGCTCAGGGACAGGGGGGAGTGAGCAGTTCTTC,CASSSGTGGSEQFF
14,TRBJ2-2,NA,NA,TRBV18,TGTGCCAGCTCACCGGGGCAGGTCACCGGGGAGCTGTTTTTT,CASSPGQVTGELFF
18,TRBJ2-5,TRBD1,NA,TRBV25-1,TGTGCCAGCAGTGAACTGAGTAGGGGACAGGGTAGGGTGGAGACCCAGTACTTC,CASSELSRGQGRVETQYF
14,TRBJ2-7,TRBD1,few,TRBV19,TGTGCCAGTAGTATGTCCGACAGGGGAGGCGAGCAGTACTTC,CASSMSDRGGEQYF
16,TRBJ1-1,NA,few,TRBV5-1,TGCGCCAGCAGCTCAAACGTCGGCGTAGAGAACACTGAAGCTTTCTTT,CASSSNVGVENTEAFF
15,TRBJ2-7,TRBD2,NA,TRBV2,TGTGCCAGCAGTCCTCGGGCTAGCGGGAGGGAAGAGCAGTACTTC,CASSPRASGREEQYF
15,TRBJ1-1,NA,NA,TRBV12-3/TRBV12-4,TGTGCCAGCAGCCCATACAGACAAGCTAGCACTGAAGCTTTCTTT,CASSPYRQASTEAFF
15,TRBJ2-7,TRBD1,NA,TRBV4-1,TGCGCCAGCAGCCCCGGACAGGGGGTTTTAGACGAGCAGTACTTC,CASSPGQGVLDEQYF
13,TRBJ2-5,NA,NA,TRBV28,TGTGCCAGCAGTTTAAGGGAGACCGAGACCCAGTACTTC,CASSLRETETQYF
11,TRBJ2-5,NA,NA,TRBV28,TGTGCCAGCATGAGCGATGTGACCCAGTACTTC,CASMSDVTQYF
13,TRBJ1-6,NA,many,TRBV10-3,TGTGCCATCAGTGATGGGGGTGACTCACCCCTCCACTTT,CAISDGGDSPLHF
15,TRBJ1-2,TRBD1,NA,TRBV6-5,TGTGCCAGCAGTTACGCCCATGACAGGGGCTATGGCTACACCTTC,CASSYAHDRGYGYTF
13,TRBJ2-7,NA,many,TRBV10-1,TGCGCCAGCAGTGGTGGGGCAGCCTACGAGCAGTACTTC,CASSGGAAYEQYF
13,TRBJ2-7,NA,NA,TRBV5-5,TGTGCCAGCAGCTTGGTAGGGCAAACGGAGCAGTACTTC,CASSLVGQTEQYF
16,TRBJ2-1,TRBD2,NA,TRBV6-6,TGTGCCAGCCGCCCCGGGGGGGGGATCTCCTACAATGAGCAGTTCTTC,CASRPGGGISYNEQFF
15,TRBJ2-7,NA,few,TRBV29-1,TGCAGCGTTGCCAGGGGAGTAGGCGATATACACGAGCAGTACTTC,CSVARGVGDIHEQYF
14,TRBJ1-5,NA,few,TRBV30,TGTGCCTGGAGTCGGGTTGGATCTAATCAGCCCCAGCATTTT,CAWSRVGSNQPQHF
16,TRBJ1-1,TRBD1,NA,TRBV7-7,TGTGCCAGCAGACCGTGGACAGGACAAGAAGGCACTGAAGCTTTCTTT,CASRPWTGQEGTEAFF
14,TRBJ2-7,NA,NA,TRBV7-2,TGTGCCAGCAGCCGGACACTGAGCTCCTACGAGCAGTACTTC,CASSRTLSSYEQYF
18,TRBJ1-1,TRBD1,NA,TRBV6-5,TGTGCCAGCAGTTACTCGACGACAGGGCGATACTTGAGTACTGAAGCTTTCTTT,CASSYSTTGRYLSTEAFF
16,TRBJ2-3,NA,few,TRBV7-3,TGTGCCAGCAGCACCGGGACGGCCTCTAGCACAGATACGCAGTATTTT,CASSTGTASSTDTQYF
15,TRBJ2-3,NA,few,TRBV12-3/TRBV12-4,TGTGCCAGCAGTACCGGACCACCCTTGACAGATACGCAGTATTTT,CASSTGPPLTDTQYF
13,TRBJ2-7,TRBD1,NA,TRBV5-8,TGTGCCATCACGGACAGGGTCGGAAACGAGCAGTACTTC,CAITDRVGNEQYF
18,TRBJ2-1,TRBD2,few,TRBV9,TGTGCCAGCAGCGTAACCCCCCAGCAGTCGCGGGAGGGCCATGAGCAGTTCTTC,CASSVTPQQSREGHEQFF
15,TRBJ2-7,TRBD1,NA,TRBV19,TGTGCCAGTAGTAGCAATTCCGGGACAGGGGTCGAGCAGTACTTC,CASSSNSGTGVEQYF
16,TRBJ1-5,TRBD1,NA,TRBV12-3/TRBV12-4,TGTGCCAGCAGTTTAGCGGACAGGGGGGATAGTCAGCCCCAGCATTTT,CASSLADRGDSQPQHF
11,TRBJ2-3,NA,NA,TRBV28,TGTGCCAGCGGGCGGGGAGATACGCAGTATTTT,CASGRGDTQYF
20,TRBJ2-2,NA,NA,TRBV25-1,NA,CASSIYLCSGVDSDTGELFF
11,TRBJ1-1,NA,many,TRBV19,TGTGCCAGTAGTATTGGTACTGAAGCTTTCTTT,CASSIGTEAFF
14,TRBJ1-1,NA,NA,TRBV14,TGTGCCAGCAGGGAAGAACAGCTGAACACTGAAGCTTTCTTT,CASREEQLNTEAFF
15,TRBJ2-3,NA,NA,TRBV9,TGTGCCAGCAGCGTAGAAGGGACTAGCACAGATACGCAGTATTTT,CASSVEGTSTDTQYF
14,TRBJ1-1,TRBD1,few,TRBV28,TGTGCCAGCAGCCTTTACCGGGACAGTTTAGAAGCTTTCTTT,CASSLYRDSLEAFF
15,TRBJ1-1,NA,NA,TRBV4-3,TGCGCCAGCAGCCAAGTGCTGGGGGCGTTAACTGAAGCTTTCTTT,CASSQVLGALTEAFF
13,TRBJ2-2,NA,NA,TRBV20-1,TGCAGTGCTAGAGGTCAGAACACCGGGGAGCTGTTTTTT,CSARGQNTGELFF
13,TRBJ1-6,NA,NA,TRBV19,TGTGCCAGTAATGGAAAATTTAATTCACCCCTCCACTTT,CASNGKFNSPLHF
15,TRBJ1-1,NA,many,TRBV25-1,TGTGCCAGCAGTGGGTGGACAATGTCGAACACTGAAGCTTTCTTT,CASSGWTMSNTEAFF
13,TRBJ2-5,NA,NA,TRBV12-3/TRBV12-4,TGTGCCAGCAGCCAGGTAGCAGAAGAGACCCAGTACTTC,CASSQVAEETQYF
15,TRBJ2-5,TRBD2,NA,TRBV30,TGTGCCTGGGGGGCAGGCGGGGGTATCCAAGAGACCCAGTACTTC,CAWGAGGGIQETQYF